These 24 T cell receptor beta chains were all obtained from the same sample, sequenced in a study of T cell clonality in common variable immunodeficiency. General study points: Reportedly, TCR beta sequences from common variable immunodeficiency showed fewer deletions and N-nucleotide insertions.

The table came from immunoSEQ multiplex PCR; TCRdb's copy has only in-frame clones and leaves some out. The sample has about 28,000 clones, none seen only once. The antigens these receptors bind are not known. Sequencing was carried out using peripheral blood mononuclear cells. These receptor sequences come from a human donor with common variable immunodeficiency.

This clone was observed a few times. Read data end 3 residues before the CDR3 end; the end is taken from the germline J gene. The J gene is TRBJ1-4, the V gene TRBV19; 11 bases match TRBD1. The CDR3 covers 15 residues. Germline V lookup: CDR1 LNHDA, CDR2 SQIVND (reference sequence). J gave up 2 bases and V 5 bases, and 1 base lay outside the gene matches. The CDR3 loop reads CASSGQGATNEKLFF. The part of the CDR3 DNA that was read is TGTGCCAGTAGTGGACAGGGGGCGACTAATGAAAAA.

Many counts were recorded for this clone. Read data end 3 residues before the CDR3 end; the end is taken from the germline J gene. V is TRBV30 and J is TRBJ2-4, with a possible D match to TRBD1 (6 bases). With 0 bases removed from V and 3 bases from J, the gap between germline ends came to 15 bases. The germline gives CDR1 GTSNPN, CDR2 SVGIG (reference sequence). The CDR3 is 16 residues long. The chain's CDR3 is CAWSVPQGVVKNIQYF. The covered CDR3 bases are TGTGCCTGGAGTGTACCACAGGGAGTCGTCAAAAACATT.

This clone appeared a few times. Read data end 3 residues before the CDR3 end; the end is taken from the germline J gene. The chain combines TRBV7-9 with TRBJ2-5; possibly TRBD1 for D (5 bases). Trimming stripped 4 bases from V and 1 base from J, with 10 bases between. CDR1 and CDR2 from the germline V gene are SEHNR and FQNEAQ (reference sequence). The CDR3 runs 14 residues. Incomplete CDR3 DNA: TGTGCCAGCAGCTGGGGCGGTCCCCAAGAGACC. Translating it yields CASSWGGPQET. Given in full, the CDR3 is CASSWGGPQETQYF. The full variable domain, completed using reference TRBV7-9 and TRBJ2-5, is DTGVSQNPRHKITKRGQNVTFRCDPISEHNRLYWYRQTLGQGPEFLTYFQNEAQLEKSRLLSDRFSAERPKGSFSTLEIQRTEQGDSAMYLCASSWGGPQETQYFGPGTRLLVL.

This clone has just a few counts. The read terminates 3 residues before the CDR3 end, so the remaining end is supplied by the germline J gene. The chain joins TRBV20-1 to TRBJ2-5; tentative D call: TRBD2 (6 bases). The CDR3 length is 16 residues. Germline V CDR1 and CDR2: DFQATT, SNEGSKA (reference sequence). V was clipped by 5 bases and J by 1 base, with 20 bases between them. The CDR3 DNA, read in part, is TGCAGTGCTGGAGGGCCGGGGATTGTAGGCCAAGAGACC. Encoded protein: CSAGGPGIVGQET. The full CDR3 protein is CSAGGPGIVGQETQYF.

With regard to this clone: Read sequence stops 3 residues before the CDR3 end, and the germline J gene provides the missing end. The rearrangement uses TRBV18 and TRBJ2-7; 8 bases agree with TRBD1. Per the germline V gene, CDR1 is KGHSH and CDR2 is LQKENI. The V gene end was trimmed by 2 bases and the J gene end by 3 bases; junction bases not matched to a gene: 6. CDR3 length: 15 residues. The DNA read from the CDR3 is TGTGCCAGCTCACCATCGGACAGGGCCCACTACGAG. This sequence encodes CASSPSDRAHYE. The entire CDR3 is CASSPSDRAHYEQYF.

This clone was picked up a small number of times. Sequencing ends 3 residues short of the CDR3 end; the germline J gene provides the rest. This rearrangement joins TRBV7-2 to TRBJ2-7; D remains ambiguous. V lost 3 bases, J lost 3 bases, and 9 bases lay in between. CDR1 and CDR2 from the germline V gene are SGHTA and FQGNSA. This CDR3 is 13 amino acids long. The chain's CDR3 is CASSFRSYYEQYF. The CDR3 bases that were read are TGTGCCAGCAGCTTTCGGTCTTACTACGAG. Supplemented by reference TRBV7-2 and TRBJ2-7, the full variable domain reads GAGVSQSPSNKVTEKGKDVELRCDPISGHTALYWYRQSLGQGLEFLIYFQGNSAPDKSGLPSDRFSAERTGGSVSTLTIQRTQQEDSAVYLCASSFRSYYEQYFGPGTRLTVT.

This clone has a handful of counts. CDR3 loop: CASSLVSAGEQYF. The CDR3 bases that were read are TGTGCCAGCAGCTTAGTTAGTGCGGGCGAG. The gene calls are TRBV11-2 and TRBJ2-7; tentatively, D is TRBD2 (5 bases). The read ends 3 residues shy of where the CDR3 ends; the end is completed using the germline J gene. CDR1 is SGHAT and CDR2 is FQNNGV in the germline V gene. Trimming shortened V by 1 base and J by 6 bases, and 10 bases separated the two germline ends. CDR3 length: 13 amino acids.

A word on this clone: The read terminates 3 residues ahead of where the CDR3 ends, so the germline J gene completes it. The chain is built from TRBV7-9 and TRBJ1-2; 7 bases match TRBD1. CDR1 and CDR2 (germline): SEHNR, FQNEAQ (reference sequence). Germline trimming cut 6 bases from V and 7 bases from J; bases unmatched to any gene: 5. This CDR3 spans 12 amino acids. The CDR3 loop is CASSQGESGYTF. Incomplete CDR3 DNA: TGTGCCAGCAGTCAGGGGGAGAGTGGC.

As to this clone: A read error may produce the germline difference seen at one junction end. The DNA ends 3 residues before the CDR3 does, and the rest of the CDR3 is filled in from the germline J gene. This sequence joins TRBV7-7 and TRBJ2-5, with 7 bases identical to TRBD1. CDR1 is SSHAT and CDR2 is FNYEAQ in the germline V gene (reference sequence). The CDR3 has 14 residues. The sequenced CDR3 bases are TGTGCTAGCAGCCGATGGGACAGAAAAGAGACC. Its translation is CASSRWDRKET. The CDR3, in full, reads CASSRWDRKETQYF.

The sample holds a few counts of this clone. The sequence runs out 3 residues before the end of the CDR3; the remainder is reconstructed from the germline J gene. The J gene is TRBJ2-1, the V gene TRBV6-1, with a weak D call TRBD1 (6 bases). The germline gives CDR1 MNHNS, CDR2 SASEGT. V lost 4 bases and J lost 9, with 13 bases in between. The CDR3 length is 13 residues. This CDR3 reads CASSATGHGEQFF. The DNA read from the CDR3 is TGTGCCAGCAGTGCTACAGGGCATGGTGAG.

This clone appeared a few times. The DNA ends 3 residues before the CDR3 does, and the rest of the CDR3 is filled in from the germline J gene. The chain carries TRBV18 and TRBJ1-6; 8 nucleotides agree with TRBD1. The CDR3 contains 15 residues. Germline CDR1 and CDR2: KGHSH and LQKENI. V trimming: 3 bases; J trimming: 5 bases; junction bases outside the gene matches: 3. CDR3 amino acids: CASSPTGGNNSPLHF. The CDR3 bases that were read are TGTGCCAGCTCACCTACAGGGGGAAATAATTCACCC.

With respect to this clone: The missing CDR3 end, 3 residues past where the read stops, is filled in from the germline J gene. V gene TRBV19 combines with J gene TRBJ2-7; TRBD1 matches 9 bases. Unmatched junction bases numbered 9, after V lost 4 bases and J lost 2 bases. Germline loops: CDR1 LNHDA, CDR2 SQIVND (reference sequence). This CDR3 has 16 residues. CDR3 residues: CASSKAGGTGTYEQYF. CDR3 DNA, as far as it was read: TGTGCCAGTAGTAAAGCCGGAGGGACAGGGACCTACGAG.

The table lists this clone with many counts. The CDR3 goes on 3 residues after the read ends, and that part is filled in from the germline J gene. The gene calls are TRBV7-9 and TRBJ2-7; TRBD1 matches at 7 bases. Losses at the gene ends were 5 bases for V and 4 bases for J; bases not matched to a gene: 8. From germline, CDR1 is SEHNR and CDR2 FQNEAQ (reference sequence). CDR3 length equals 14 residues. The CDR3 reads CASSDPGQRYEQYF. The covered CDR3 bases are TGTGCCAGCAGCGACCCGGGACAGAGATACGAG.

This clone was observed a handful of times. With the read ending 3 residues before the CDR3 end, the germline J gene is used to fill in that end. The genes are TRBV19 and TRBJ2-1, with 8 bases lining up with TRBD1. In germline, CDR1 is LNHDA, CDR2 SQIVND (reference sequence). This CDR3 is built from 14 residues. The junction had 4 bases not matched to a gene; V was cut back by 7 bases and J by 2 bases. CDR3 amino acids: CASKGRGPYNEQFF. The CDR3 bases that were read are TGTGCCAGTAAGGGCAGGGGGCCCTACAATGAG.

This clone was seen at least ten times. The read comes to an end 3 residues before the CDR3 does, leaving the germline J gene to fill in the end. J is TRBJ1-1 and V is TRBV5-4; D not certain. Per germline, CDR1 SGHNT and CDR2 YYREEE (reference sequence). Trimming took off 10 bases at V and 6 bases at J, with 16 bases between the two ends. The CDR3 extends over 12 amino acids. The CDR3 is CAFGPTRAEAFF. The sequenced CDR3 bases are TGTGCCTTTGGGCCGACGAGGGCTGAA.

There are many counts of this clone. Read sequence stops 3 residues before the CDR3 end, and the germline J gene provides the missing end. The chain combines TRBV20-1 with TRBJ1-1; TRBD1 matches at 7 bases. The germline V gene has CDR1 DFQATT and CDR2 SNEGSKA (reference sequence). The ends lost 5 bases at V and 3 bases at J; junction bases unmatched: 9. The CDR3 spans 14 residues. CDR3 DNA, as far as it was read: TGCAGTGCTCCCACAGGGGTTTCGTACACTGAA. Amino acids: CSAPTGVSYTE. The complete CDR3 sequence is CSAPTGVSYTEAFF.

A word on this clone: The read comes to an end 3 residues before the CDR3 does, leaving the germline J gene to fill in the end. The rearrangement uses TRBV2 and TRBJ2-7; TRBD1 matches at 7 bases. CDR3 length equals 13 residues. Germline V gene sequence: CDR1 SNHLY, CDR2 FYNNEI. V trimming: 8 bases; J trimming: 2 bases; junction bases outside the gene matches: 6. The CDR3 spells CASGRQGPYEQYF. The DNA read from the CDR3 is TGTGCCAGCGGAAGACAGGGTCCCTACGAG.

This clone was counted ten times or more. CDR3 loop: CASSHPETQYF. The DNA read from the CDR3 is TGCGCCAGCAGTCACCCTGAGACC. The genes are TRBV23-1 and TRBJ2-5; D uncertain. The CDR3 is cut off 3 residues early in the read; its end comes from the germline J gene. TRBV23-1 has ORF status, its function being uncertain. Trimming pared 3 bases from V and 5 bases from J, leaving 4 bases between. CDR3 length: 11 residues.

In its sample, this clone was seen many times. The read comes to an end 3 residues before the CDR3 does, leaving the germline J gene to fill in the end. The chain joins TRBV18 to TRBJ2-5; D may be TRBD2 (6 bases). The CDR3 extends over 13 amino acids. V was pared by 5 bases and J by 2 bases, with 9 bases between. Per germline, CDR1 KGHSH and CDR2 LQKENI. The CDR3 bases that were read are TGTGCCAGCTCAACTAGCTTACAAGAGACC. This sequence encodes CASSTSLQET. Given in full, the CDR3 is CASSTSLQETQYF.

This clone was seen repeatedly, ten times or more. The observed sequence ends 3 residues before the CDR3 terminus, with the missing tail filled in from the germline J gene. The chain is built from TRBV5-5 and TRBJ1-2; a possible D gene is TRBD1 (6 bases). The CDR3 runs 14 residues. V lost 4 bases and J lost 4, with 14 bases in between. CDR1 is SGHKS and CDR2 is YYEKEE in the germline V gene (reference sequence). The covered CDR3 bases are TGTGCCAGCAGCGGGGGAACAGGGCCCTATGGC. Amino acid sequence: CASSGGTGPYG. Given in full, the CDR3 is CASSGGTGPYGYTF.

This clone was detected many times. CDR3 region: CASSLEYPQGANGYTF. The part of the CDR3 DNA that was read is TGCGCCAGCAGCTTGGAGTATCCACAGGGGGCAAATGGC. The chain employs TRBV5-1 and TRBJ1-2, with 9 bases that match TRBD1. With the read ending 3 residues before the CDR3 end, the germline J gene is used to fill in that end. The CDR3 contains 16 residues. Germline-derived CDR1 and CDR2 are SGHRS and YFSETQ. V was clipped by 0 bases and J by 6 bases; unmatched bases: 9.

This clone was counted at least ten times. The read finishes 3 residues shy of the CDR3 end, and the germline J gene is used to complete it. The chain employs TRBV6-2 or TRBV6-3 and TRBJ1-2, with TRBD1 as a possible D gene (5 bases). The CDR3 consists of 11 residues. Per the germline V gene, CDR1 is MNHEY and CDR2 is SVGEGT. Trimming took 5 bases from V and 4 from J, leaving 5 bases between them. The sequenced CDR3 bases are TGTGCCAGCAGTGACAGCTATGGC. It encodes CASSDSYG. The full CDR3 reads CASSDSYGYTF.

This clone came up many times. The read terminates 3 residues before the CDR3 end, so the remaining end is supplied by the germline J gene. This sequence joins TRBV7-3 and TRBJ2-1; the D gene is possibly TRBD1 (6 bases). The CDR3 spans 15 residues. Trimming left V 4 bases short and J 4 bases short, with 14 bases between. Per the germline V gene, CDR1 is SGHTA and CDR2 is FQGTGA. The CDR3 loop reads CASSSTGTPYNEQFF. Incomplete CDR3 DNA: TGTGCCAGCAGCTCAACCGGGACACCATACAATGAG. Using reference TRBV7-3 and TRBJ2-1 for the parts outside the CDR3, the full variable domain is GAGVSQTPSNKVTEKGKYVELRCDPISGHTALYWYRQSLGQGPEFLIYFQGTGAADDSGLPNDRFFAVRPEGSVSTLKIQRTERGDSAVYLCASSSTGTPYNEQFFGPGTRLTVL.

This clone qualifies as medium-sized. Read data end 3 residues before the CDR3 end; the end is taken from the germline J gene. The rearrangement joins TRBV15 to TRBJ1-5; D might be TRBD1 (5 bases). V was shortened by 0 bases and J by 2 bases, with 17 bases between the two germline ends. Germline values: CDR1 LNHNV, CDR2 YYDKDF (reference sequence). This CDR3 spans 18 amino acids. CDR3 DNA, as far as it was read: TGTGCCACCAGCAGAGAGTCAGACCGAATAGGGGGCAATCAGCCC. Protein sequence: CATSRESDRIGGNQP. The CDR3, in full, reads CATSRESDRIGGNQPQHF.